Here is one TCR beta chain with its context. In the original analysis: Scientists estimated how many nucleated cells there were by amplifying reference gene primers. Generated by immunoSEQ multiplex PCR, the TCRdb table keeps only in-frame clones and is missing some. Clone size and V and J calls were adopted from that table, with D and trimming inferred from the DNA. The table lists 110,000 to 150,000 clones, about nine tenths of them singletons. Losses at the gene ends were 4 bases for V and 5 bases for J; bases not matched to a gene: 6. The CDR3 sequence is 14 residues long. Germline-derived CDR1 and CDR2 are SGHRS and YFSETQ. The entry originates in a study of blood T cell repertoires in COVID-19. The wider study: Collection of acute and convalescent COVID-19 samples took place in the United States, Italy and Spain. In each case, the material was cDNA or gDNA derived from T cells, B-cell-depleted T cells, or PBMCs.

The chain recombines TRBV5-1 with TRBJ2-5; TRBD1 agrees at 9 bases. Input material: peripheral blood. This TCR was sampled from a man between 45 and 60 years old with active or convalescent COVID-19. Here the CDR3 DNA reads TGCGCCAGCAGCCCACAGGGGGCGCGCGAGACCCAGTACTTC. Residues: CASSPQGARETQYF.